This T cell receptor beta chain was found in a study of vaccination effects on CD4 cells after COVID-19. Scientists isolated CD4+ T cells after an approximately 9-day culture period ended. Clones were sequenced by immunoSEQ multiplex PCR, and TCRdb holds only the in-frame ones, with some missing. Seen here are 70,000 or so clones, 77% observed once, and the top ten hold under 2.5%. The V gene's germline CDR1 is SNHLY and CDR2 FYNNEI. CDR3 length: 15 residues. V dropped 3 bases and J dropped 5 bases, with 16 bases sitting between them. As regards this clone: Its antigen is unidentified.

This TCR was sampled from a human donor who received a COVID-19 vaccine. The starting material was CD4+ T cells from PBMCs cultured without peptide, obtained before COVID-19 vaccination. The V gene is TRBV2, the J gene TRBJ1-1; TRBD1 might be the D (6 bases). The CDR3 DNA follows: TGTGCCAGCAGTGACATAGGGGGGGGATGGACTGAAGCTTTCTTT. Protein sequence: CASSDIGGGWTEAFF.